What follows are 13 T cell receptor beta chains derived from one specimen sequenced in a study of response to subunit inactivated influenza vaccine. TCRdb re-called the RT-PCR reads with MiXCR, one entry per CDR3 protein. Of a few hundred thousand distinct CDR3 sequences listed, around 11% were seen once; the top ten hold 9.5% to 12%. The same data also went into a second study, on T cells expressing NK-cell markers. Per that paper: TCR beta cDNA was made by 5'RACE template switching with UMIs.

Sample: PBMCs from blood, taken on the day of vaccination. The receptor set was obtained from a middle-aged man who received an inactivated influenza vaccine.

This clonotype came up many times. The chain uses TRBV5-5 and TRBJ2-7; D is perhaps TRBD1 or TRBD2 (5 bases each). CDR1 and CDR2 (germline): SGHKS, YYEKEE (reference sequence). This CDR3 contains 13 residues. Trimming stripped 0 bases from V and 6 bases from J, with 10 bases between. The CDR3, as DNA: TGTGCCAGCAGCTTGGTTGTCGGGACCGAGCAGTACTTC. This gives the protein CASSLVVGTEQYF.

This clonotype was counted a few times. The CDR3 DNA sequence: TGTGCCAGTAGCAGAATGGACAGCTCTGGAAACACCATATATTTT. It translates to CASSRMDSSGNTIYF. The rearrangement joins TRBV19 to TRBJ1-3; a weak D match, TRBD1 (6 bases). Trimming stripped 6 bases from V and 0 bases from J, with 12 bases between. The CDR3 runs to 15 residues. Germline V gene lookup returns CDR1 LNHDA and CDR2 SQIVND (reference sequence).

This clonotype was counted many times. The chain is built from TRBV4-2 and TRBJ2-1; D remains ambiguous. This CDR3 contains 17 residues. Trimming stripped 0 bases from V and 9 bases from J, with 21 bases between. Germline V gene data show CDR1 as LGHNA and CDR2 as YNFKEQ. For the CDR3, the DNA is TGTGCCAGCAGCCAAGATGGTGGGATCCTCCTGACCCCTGAGCAGTTCTTC. This sequence encodes CASSQDGGILLTPEQFF.

This clonotype was counted a few times. CDR3 region: CASSPAGQGTFSEAFF. Here the CDR3 DNA reads TGTGCCAGCAGCCCAGCAGGGCAGGGTACGTTTTCTGAAGCTTTCTTT. This chain connects TRBV5-6 to TRBJ1-1; a weak D match, TRBD1 (5 bases). Trimming stripped 4 bases from V and 6 bases from J, with 22 bases between. The CDR3 runs to 16 residues. Germline-derived CDR1 and CDR2 are SGHDT and YYEEEE.

There are many counts of this clonotype. The chain couples TRBV20-1 to TRBJ2-7; D uncertain. V dropped 1 base and J dropped 5 bases, with 6 bases sitting between them. CDR1 is DFQATT, CDR2 SNEGSKA, per germline (reference sequence). The CDR3 spans 11 residues. In DNA, the CDR3 is TGCAGTGCTAGAGTAGGACACGAGCAGTACTTC. It codes for CSARVGHEQYF.

This clonotype was detected only a few times. The chain joins TRBV6-1 to TRBJ2-1; tentative D call: TRBD1 (5 bases). The CDR3 totals 14 residues. The V and J ends lost 4 bases and 6 bases respectively, with 13 bases between them. CDR1 is MNHNS and CDR2 is SASEGT in the germline V gene. CDR3 sequence reads: CASSAIRGANEQFF. CDR3 DNA sequence: TGTGCCAGCAGTGCAATTAGGGGCGCCAATGAGCAGTTCTTC.

The CDR3 DNA sequence: TGTGCCAGCAGTAGTAGCGTTGAGCAGTTCTTC. As protein: CASSSSVEQFF. V is TRBV6-2 or TRBV6-3 and J is TRBJ2-1, with D maybe TRBD2 (5 bases). Germline CDR1 and CDR2: MNHEY and SVGEGT. CDR3 size: 11 residues. V lost 5 bases and J 9 bases, leaving 8 bases between the germline ends.

This chain's CDR3 is CASFGPGYEQYF. The CDR3 bases are TGTGCCAGCTTCGGTCCGGGGTACGAGCAGTACTTC. The V call is TRBV2, the J call TRBJ2-7; possibly TRBD2 for D (5 bases). V was clipped by 8 bases and J by 4 bases, with 12 bases between them. The germline gives CDR1 SNHLY, CDR2 FYNNEI. The CDR3 runs to 12 residues.

The sample holds a few counts of this clonotype. The chain combines TRBV28 with TRBJ2-1; TRBD1 or TRBD2 may be the D gene (6 bases each). CDR3 size: 16 residues. Looked up from germline, CDR1 is MDHEN and CDR2 is SYDVKM. The V end lost 7 bases, the J end lost 0 bases, and 16 bases lay between the germline ends. CDR3 nucleotide sequence: TGTGCCAGCACAGGTCGGGGGCATAGCTCCTACAATGAGCAGTTCTTC. Its translation: CASTGRGHSSYNEQFF.

This clonotype was observed at least ten times. The V gene is TRBV7-9, the J gene TRBJ2-1, with D possibly being TRBD2 (6 bases). This CDR3 region has 12 residues. The germline V gene has CDR1 SEHNR and CDR2 FQNEAQ (reference sequence). V lost 5 bases and J 9 bases, leaving 11 bases between the germline ends. CDR3 sequence reads: CASSPTSFEQFF. The CDR3 DNA reads TGTGCCAGCAGCCCAACTAGCTTTGAGCAGTTCTTC. Together with reference TRBV7-9 and TRBJ2-1, the CDR3 gives the full variable domain: DTGVSQNPRHKITKRGQNVTFRCDPISEHNRLYWYRQTLGQGPEFLTYFQNEAQLEKSRLLSDRFSAERPKGSFSTLEIQRTEQGDSAMYLCASSPTSFEQFFGPGTRLTVL.

The sample holds many counts of this clonotype. V is TRBV5-5 and J is TRBJ2-7, with D uncertain. CDR1 is SGHKS and CDR2 is YYEKEE in the germline V gene (reference sequence). This CDR3 has 15 amino acids. V lost 1 base, J lost 0 bases, and 11 bases lay in between. The CDR3 here is CASSLMTVSSYEQYF. CDR3 bases: TGTGCCAGCAGCTTGATGACGGTAAGCTCCTACGAGCAGTACTTC.

The chain recombines TRBV7-2 with TRBJ2-3; 9 positions match TRBD2. CDR3 length equals 12 residues. J was trimmed by 5 bases and V by 7 bases; bases with no gene match: 1. Germline CDR1 SGHTA, CDR2 FQGNSA. The CDR3 nucleotides read TGTGCCAGCATTAGCGGGAGAGATACGCAGTATTTT. Its translation is CASISGRDTQYF.

The rearrangement links TRBV14 to TRBJ2-5; D gene ambiguous. V was clipped by 1 base and J by 8 bases, with 5 bases between them. CDR3 length: 11 amino acids. Germline loops: CDR1 SGHDN, CDR2 FVKESK. CDR3 nucleotide sequence: TGTGCCAGCAGCCAAGGGATTACCCAGTACTTC. It yields the protein CASSQGITQYF.